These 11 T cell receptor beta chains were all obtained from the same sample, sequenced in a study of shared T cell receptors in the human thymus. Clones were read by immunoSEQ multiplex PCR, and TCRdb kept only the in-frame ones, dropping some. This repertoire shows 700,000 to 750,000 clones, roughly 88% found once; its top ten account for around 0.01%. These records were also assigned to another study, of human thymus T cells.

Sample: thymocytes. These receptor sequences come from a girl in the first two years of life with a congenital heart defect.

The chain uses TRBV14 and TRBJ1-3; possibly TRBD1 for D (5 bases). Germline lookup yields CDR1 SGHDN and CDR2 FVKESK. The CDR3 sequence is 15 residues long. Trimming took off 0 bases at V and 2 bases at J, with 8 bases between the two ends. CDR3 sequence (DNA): TGTGCCAGCAGCCAAGAAAAGGGGACTGGAAACACCATATATTTT. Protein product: CASSQEKGTGNTIYF.

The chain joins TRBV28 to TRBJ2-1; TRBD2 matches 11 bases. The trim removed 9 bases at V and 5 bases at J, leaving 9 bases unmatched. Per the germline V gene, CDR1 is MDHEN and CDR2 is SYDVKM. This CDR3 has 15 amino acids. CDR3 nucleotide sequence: TGTGCCAGTGCCACCGGGACTAGCGGACACAATGAGCAGTTCTTC. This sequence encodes CASATGTSGHNEQFF.

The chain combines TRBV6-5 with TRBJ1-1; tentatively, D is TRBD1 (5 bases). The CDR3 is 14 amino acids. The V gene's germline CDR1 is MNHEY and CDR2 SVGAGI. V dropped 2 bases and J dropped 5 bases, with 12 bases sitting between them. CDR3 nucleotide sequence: TGTGCCAGCAGTTACCCCGGGGGGACGACTGAAGCTTTCTTT. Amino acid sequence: CASSYPGGTTEAFF.

Here the CDR3 DNA reads TGTGCCAGCAGCCCGGGTCCCGAAGCTTTCTTT. Amino acids: CASSPGPEAFF. V and J are TRBV7-9 and TRBJ1-1; D is undetermined. Germline CDR1 and CDR2: SEHNR and FQNEAQ (reference sequence). Trimming took 5 bases from V and 8 from J, leaving 9 bases between them. The CDR3 covers 11 residues. The full variable domain, in which reference TRBV7-9 and TRBJ1-1 provide the parts outside the CDR3, is DTGVSQNPRHKITKRGQNVTFRCDPISEHNRLYWYRQTLGQGPEFLTYFQNEAQLEKSRLLSDRFSAERPKGSFSTLEIQRTEQGDSAMYLCASSPGPEAFFGQGTRLTVV.

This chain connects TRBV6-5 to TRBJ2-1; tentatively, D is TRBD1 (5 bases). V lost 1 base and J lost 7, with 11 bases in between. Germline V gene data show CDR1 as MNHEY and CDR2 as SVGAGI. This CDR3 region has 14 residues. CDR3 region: CASSYLGLRNEQFF. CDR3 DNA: TGTGCCAGCAGTTACTTGGGGCTCAGGAATGAGCAGTTCTTC.

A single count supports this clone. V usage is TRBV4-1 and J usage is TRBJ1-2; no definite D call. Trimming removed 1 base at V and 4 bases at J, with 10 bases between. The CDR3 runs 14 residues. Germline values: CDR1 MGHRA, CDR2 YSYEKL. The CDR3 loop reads CASSQAEWAYGYTF. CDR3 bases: TGCGCCAGCAGCCAAGCAGAGTGGGCCTATGGCTACACCTTC.

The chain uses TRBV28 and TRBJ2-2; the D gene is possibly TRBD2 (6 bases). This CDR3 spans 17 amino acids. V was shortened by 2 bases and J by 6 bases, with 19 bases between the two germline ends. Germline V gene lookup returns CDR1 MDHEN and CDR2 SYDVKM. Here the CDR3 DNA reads TGTGCCAGCAGTTTAGGGGACTTTTTTTTTGCCCCCGGGGAGCTGTTTTTT. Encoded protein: CASSLGDFFFAPGELFF.

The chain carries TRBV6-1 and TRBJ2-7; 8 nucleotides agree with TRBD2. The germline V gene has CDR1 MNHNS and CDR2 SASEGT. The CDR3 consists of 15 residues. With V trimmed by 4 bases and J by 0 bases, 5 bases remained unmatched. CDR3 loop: CASSVGGTSSYEQYF. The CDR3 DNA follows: TGTGCCAGCAGTGTAGGGGGGACTAGCTCCTACGAGCAGTACTTC.

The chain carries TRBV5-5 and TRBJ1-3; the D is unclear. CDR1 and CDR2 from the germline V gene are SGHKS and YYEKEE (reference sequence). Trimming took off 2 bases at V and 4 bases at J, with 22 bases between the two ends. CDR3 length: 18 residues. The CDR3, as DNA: TGTGCCAGCAGCTTAATGGGCAGTGAGAGGGTACGAGGAAACACCATATATTTT. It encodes CASSLMGSERVRGNTIYF.

CDR3 DNA: TGTGCCACCAGCAGTCCTTGGGGCCTAGCTAACTATGGCTACACCTTC. Encoded protein: CATSSPWGLANYGYTF. The rearrangement uses TRBV15 and TRBJ1-2, with a weak D call TRBD1 (5 bases). This CDR3 is 16 amino acids long. Looked up from germline, CDR1 is LNHNV and CDR2 is YYDKDF (reference sequence). Trimming pared 3 bases from V and 0 bases from J, leaving 14 bases between.

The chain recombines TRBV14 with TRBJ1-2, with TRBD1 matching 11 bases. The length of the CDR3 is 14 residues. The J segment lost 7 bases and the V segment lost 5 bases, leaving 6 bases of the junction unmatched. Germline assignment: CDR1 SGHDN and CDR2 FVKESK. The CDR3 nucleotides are TGTGCCAGCAGCGTCGGACAGGGGGCTTCTGGCTACACCTTC. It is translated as CASSVGQGASGYTF.